One T cell receptor beta chain is described in this entry. Original analysis: Using reference gene primer amplification, nucleated cell counts were estimated. The protocol was immunoSEQ multiplex PCR, while the TCRdb copy is restricted to in-frame clones and leaves out a portion. V, J and clone size were drawn from that table, and D and trimming were deduced from the DNA. The sample has more than 25,000 clones, 89% seen once. This record belongs to a study of blood T cell repertoires in COVID-19. As for the study in general: T cells, B-cell-depleted T cells, or PBMCs provided the cDNA or gDNA that served as material.

Germline values: CDR1 SGDLS, CDR2 YYNGEE. Trimming at V came to 0 bases and at J to 4 bases, leaving 6 bases not matched to a gene. The CDR3 has 17 amino acids. The chain has TRBV9 and TRBJ2-1; TRBD2 agrees at 11 bases. This TCR came from a woman in her thirties or forties with active or convalescent COVID-19. Sequencing input: peripheral blood. CDR3 amino acids: CASSVDPSGGLYNEQFF. DNA for the CDR3: TGTGCCAGCAGCGTAGATCCTAGCGGGGGGTTGTACAATGAGCAGTTCTTC.